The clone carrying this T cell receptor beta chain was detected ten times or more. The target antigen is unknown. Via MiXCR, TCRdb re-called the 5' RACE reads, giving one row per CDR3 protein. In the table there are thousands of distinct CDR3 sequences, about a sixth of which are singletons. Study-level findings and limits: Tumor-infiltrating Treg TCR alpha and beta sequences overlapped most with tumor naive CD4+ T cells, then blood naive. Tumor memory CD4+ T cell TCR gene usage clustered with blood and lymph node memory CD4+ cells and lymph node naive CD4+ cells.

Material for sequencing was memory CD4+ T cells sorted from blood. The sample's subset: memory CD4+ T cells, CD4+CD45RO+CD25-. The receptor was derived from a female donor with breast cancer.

The CDR3 protein is CASSLRRKDHEQFF. In DNA, the CDR3 is TGTGCCAGCAGCCTCAGACGGAAGGACCATGAGCAGTTCTTC. The V call is TRBV12-3 or TRBV12-4, the J call TRBJ2-1; D gene ambiguous. The CDR3 spans 14 residues. V was trimmed by 6 bases and J by 8 bases, leaving 17 bases between them.